Listed below are T cell receptor beta chains from one sample, sequenced in a study of blood T cell repertoires in COVID-19. Produced via immunoSEQ multiplex PCR; TCRdb's table is partial and in-frame only. The sample has some 100,000 clones, less than 90% seen once. The sample taken for sequencing was peripheral blood. These receptors were obtained from a man between 65 and 85 years old who had recovered from COVID-19. Each CDR3 is given without its conserved first and last residue.

TRBV15	ATSRRIDTDTQY
TRBV7-3	ASSLTKGHPGTGELF
TRBV2	ASSSGEETQY
TRBV30	AWSVGLADTQY
TRBV20-1	SARGQMMLSNQPQH
TRBV6-6	ASSDLADFYEQY
TRBV12-3/TRBV12-4	ASSLGYSGYT
TRBV2	ASAPGRPEQY
TRBV28	ASSGSDTNYGYT
TRBV27	ASSLGSGQGILGYT
TRBV29-1	SVEVHRGGTGELF
TRBV28	ASSFRRGRNEQY
TRBV21-1	ANPPQREVLYNEQF
TRBV7-2	ASSLALGLAGGGDTQY
TRBV5-1	ASSSGLGTF
TRBV5-4	ASSQGTSDEQY
TRBV28	ATATGELF
TRBV11-2	ASSLVRSNYGYT
TRBV5-1	ASRSEARKVFGYT
TRBV19	ASSEIGGWTYEQY
TRBV5-4	ASSLGQASGNTIY
TRBV3-1/TRBV3-2	ASTPGLAGETQY
TRBV29-1	SVEYSIKETQY
TRBV28	ASTDPGTGNTEAF
TRBV6-5	ASRQQRRVGEKLF
TRBV2	ASSLRHPDTDTQY
TRBV5-1	ASSSSPGQHTGELF
TRBV6-1	ASSEWDSGSEPQH
TRBV4-1	ASSSAGYGYT
TRBV28	ASSSYRRVNQPQH
TRBV5-1	ASSRGTGVTETQY
TRBV6-5	ASSWDRLGDTQY
TRBV28	ASSFSLGLREKLF
TRBV12-3/TRBV12-4	ASSTRERSPLH
TRBV9	ASSVRRELGDEQF
TRBV18	ASSPEYLGQGVAEAF
TRBV28	ASSSSRNYSPLH
TRBV7-2	ASSLTLQGTNYGYT
TRBV11-3	ASSPRTSGVSYEQY
TRBV2	ASSEMRLIVKTDTQY
TRBV19	ASSIGGGEGTEAF